The rows below give T cell receptor beta chains drawn from one sample of a study of OX40 agonist ivuxolimab in advanced cancers. The protocol was immunoSEQ multiplex PCR, while the TCRdb copy is restricted to in-frame clones and leaves out a portion. The sample holds 50,000 to 75,000 clones, about nine tenths seen once. Sequencing was performed on CD4+ or CD8+ T cells sorted from blood, taken in a trial of the OX40 agonist ivuxolimab. The receptors were sampled from an adult with an advanced solid tumor such as melanoma, head and neck, liver or kidney cancer. CDR3s include the opening cysteine and the closing phenylalanine or tryptophan. Each record gives: V gene, D gene, J gene, clone size, CDR3 protein, CDR3 DNA. A D gene is named only where the DNA matches it firmly. Where a row states a size, it is once, few, many or the class of an expanded clone; other rows omit it.

>TRBV29-1|TRBD1|TRBJ1-2|once
CSVSLGQGGYGYTF
TGCAGCGTGTCACTTGGACAGGGCGGGTATGGCTACACCTTC
>TRBV11-1|TRBD1|TRBJ2-2|NA
CASSSKGQINTGELFF
TGTGCCAGCAGCTCGAAGGGACAGATAAACACCGGGGAGCTGTTTTTT
>TRBV10-3|TRBD2|TRBJ2-7|NA
CAISESLAGESSYEQYF
TGTGCCATCAGTGAGTCACTAGCGGGGGAAAGCTCCTACGAGCAGTACTTC
>TRBV4-1|TRBD2|TRBJ2-1|NA
CASSQEGSGGSSSYNEQFF
TGCGCCAGCAGCCAAGAAGGTAGCGGGGGCTCGAGCTCCTACAATGAGCAGTTCTTC
>TRBV4-2|TRBD1|TRBJ2-5|NA
CASSQAFGQGEETQYF
TGTGCCAGCAGCCAAGCCTTTGGACAGGGGGAAGAGACCCAGTACTTC
>TRBV5-6|NA|TRBJ1-4|few
CASSPIGEHEKLFF
TGTGCCAGCAGCCCAATTGGAGAGCATGAAAAACTGTTTTTT
>TRBV5-1|TRBD1|TRBJ1-2|once
CASTAQGADGYTF
TGCGCCAGCACAGCTCAGGGGGCAGATGGCTACACCTTC
>TRBV19|NA|TRBJ2-7|NA
CASAGTGSYEQYF
TGTGCCAGTGCAGGGACCGGCTCTTACGAGCAGTACTTC
>TRBV7-2|NA|TRBJ2-3|NA
CASNGGWDTQYF
TGTGCCAGCAATGGGGGGTGGGATACGCAGTATTTT
>TRBV5-1|NA|TRBJ2-3|once
CASSPYSADTQYF
TGCGCCAGCAGCCCCTATAGTGCAGATACGCAGTATTTT
>TRBV6-5|NA|TRBJ1-3|NA
CASSVGGPSGNTIYF
TGTGCCAGCAGTGTAGGGGGGCCCTCTGGAAACACCATATATTTT
>TRBV7-2|NA|TRBJ1-5|NA
CASSLGPSSNQPQHF
TGTGCCAGCAGCCTGGGACCCTCGAGCAATCAGCCCCAGCATTTT
>TRBV7-2|NA|TRBJ2-1|NA
CASSPGGEQFF
TGTGCCAGCAGCCCAGGTGGGGAGCAGTTCTTC
>TRBV5-1|NA|TRBJ1-6|few
CASSSPNSPLHF
TGCGCCAGCAGCTCCCCCAATTCACCCCTCCACTTT
>TRBV10-3|TRBD2|TRBJ2-3|NA
CAISSGSGGADTQYF
TGTGCCATCAGTTCGGGTAGCGGGGGGGCAGATACGCAGTATTTT
>TRBV20-1|NA|TRBJ1-1|few
CSASGNTEAFF
TGCAGTGCTTCAGGGAACACTGAAGCTTTCTTT
>TRBV11-3|NA|TRBJ2-3|NA
CASSPTPRDTQYF
TGTGCCAGCAGCCCCACCCCCAGAGATACGCAGTATTTT
>TRBV9|TRBD1|TRBJ2-1|NA
CASSPRPLDRDNEQFF
TGTGCCAGCAGCCCTCGTCCACTGGACAGGGACAATGAGCAGTTCTTC
>TRBV6-5|NA|TRBJ1-2|NA
CASSYSATVNHYGYTF
TGTGCCAGCAGTTACTCGGCGACAGTAAATCATTACGGCTACACCTTC
>TRBV2|NA|TRBJ2-3|NA
CASSDLGSGTDTQYF
TGTGCCAGCAGTGATCTGGGAAGTGGCACAGATACGCAGTATTTT
>TRBV10-3|TRBD2|TRBJ2-7|NA
CAIRSREGYEQYF
TGTGCCATCCGGTCCAGGGAGGGCTACGAGCAGTACTTC
>TRBV5-1|NA|TRBJ2-3|NA
CASSVQGTTDTQYF
TGCGCCAGCAGCGTCCAGGGGACCACAGATACGCAGTATTTT
>TRBV9|NA|TRBJ2-1|NA
CASSVRSGTDPNEQFF
TGTGCCAGCAGCGTAAGGTCAGGGACTGACCCCAATGAGCAGTTCTTC
>TRBV5-8|NA|TRBJ1-5|NA
CASSPGTRATGGQPQHF
TGTGCCAGCAGCCCAGGGACCCGGGCCACTGGAGGTCAGCCCCAGCATTTT
>TRBV6-6|NA|TRBJ1-2|NA
CASSYSITGYGYTF
TGTGCCAGCAGTTACTCGATAACAGGCTATGGCTACACCTTC
>TRBV5-1|TRBD1|TRBJ2-5|NA
CASSPGQGETQYF
TGCGCCAGCAGCCCGGGACAGGGAGAGACCCAGTACTTC
>TRBV7-8|NA|TRBJ2-5|NA
CASSLALRDLRQETQYF
TGTGCCAGCAGCTTAGCGTTGCGAGACCTGAGGCAGGAGACCCAGTACTTC
>TRBV4-2|TRBD1|TRBJ1-6|NA
CASSQGEGQGASPLHF
TGTGCCAGCAGCCAAGGGGAGGGACAGGGGGCTTCACCCCTCCACTTT
>TRBV10-3|NA|TRBJ1-1|NA
CAISESGGPLKQHTEAFF
TGTGCCATCAGTGAGTCAGGGGGACCTCTTAAGCAGCACACTGAAGCTTTCTTT
>TRBV19|NA|TRBJ1-4|NA
CASRRQAGEKLFF
TGTGCCAGTCGGAGACAGGCGGGTGAAAAACTGTTTTTT
>TRBV10-3|NA|TRBJ2-3|NA
CAISETAGTSTDTQYF
TGTGCCATCAGTGAGACGGCGGGCACTAGCACAGATACGCAGTATTTT
>TRBV19|NA|TRBJ1-5|NA
CASSIKAASDQPQHF
TGTGCCAGTAGTATTAAGGCAGCCTCGGATCAGCCCCAGCATTTT
>TRBV2|NA|TRBJ1-5|NA
CASSRQVNQPQHF
TGTGCCAGCAGTAGACAGGTTAATCAGCCCCAGCATTTT
>TRBV5-1|TRBD1|TRBJ1-3|NA
CASSSTPGQGSSGNTIYF
TGCGCCAGCAGCTCTACTCCGGGACAGGGCAGCTCTGGAAACACCATATATTTT
>TRBV19|TRBD1|TRBJ1-2|NA
CASSINDRGRGYGYTF
TGTGCCAGTAGTATTAATGACAGGGGGCGAGGCTATGGCTACACCTTC
>TRBV7-9|NA|TRBJ2-2|NA
CASSLFGGANTGELFF
TGTGCCAGCAGCTTATTTGGGGGGGCCAACACCGGGGAGCTGTTTTTT
>TRBV7-9|NA|TRBJ2-1|NA
CASRPNSADSSYNEQFF
TGTGCCAGCAGGCCTAATAGTGCGGACAGCTCCTACAATGAGCAGTTCTTC
>TRBV7-7|NA|TRBJ1-1|NA
CASSRGTFTEAFF
TGTGCCAGCAGCCGCGGGACCTTCACTGAAGCTTTCTTT
>TRBV5-1|TRBD1|TRBJ1-3|NA
CASSLTTGAGNTIYF
TGCGCCAGCAGCCTAACGACAGGGGCTGGAAACACCATATATTTT
>TRBV4-3|TRBD1|TRBJ1-4|NA
CASSQGQGADSEKLFF
TGCGCCAGCAGCCAGGGACAGGGGGCAGACTCTGAAAAACTGTTTTTT
>TRBV5-4|TRBD1|TRBJ1-1|NA
CASSLGQVGNTEAFF
TGTGCCAGCAGCCTCGGACAGGTGGGAAACACTGAAGCTTTCTTT
>TRBV11-2|TRBD1|TRBJ1-2|NA
CASSRSTGPSYGYTF
TGTGCCAGCAGCCGTTCGACAGGGCCTTCCTATGGCTACACCTTC
>TRBV15|NA|TRBJ1-3|NA
CATSRGADTIYF
TGTGCCACCAGCAGAGGAGCGGACACCATATATTTT
>TRBV5-1|NA|TRBJ1-2|NA
CASSDPAPAPQGGYTF
TGCGCCAGCAGCGACCCTGCCCCAGCGCCCCAGGGGGGCTACACCTTC
>TRBV6-1|TRBD1|TRBJ1-1|NA
CAGQQGANTEAFF
TGTGCCGGTCAACAGGGGGCGAACACTGAAGCTTTCTTT
>TRBV19|NA|TRBJ1-2|once
CASTRWDRHYGYTF
TGTGCCAGTACCCGATGGGACCGACACTATGGCTACACCTTC
>TRBV28|NA|TRBJ1-1|NA
CASSSAGFVTEAFF
TGTGCCAGCAGTTCAGCAGGGTTCGTCACTGAAGCTTTCTTT
>TRBV15|NA|TRBJ1-3|NA
CATGGLNSGNTIYF
TGTGCCACCGGGGGGCTGAACTCTGGAAACACCATATATTTT
>TRBV19|NA|TRBJ2-1|NA
CASTIPSTGRNEQFF
TGTGCCAGCACTATCCCTTCGACAGGGAGGAATGAGCAGTTCTTC
>TRBV27|NA|TRBJ1-6|NA
CASSLANSPLHF
TGTGCCAGCAGTTTGGCGAATTCACCCCTCCACTTT
>TRBV4-3|NA|TRBJ1-1|NA
CASSQSVSRFSEAFF
TGCGCCAGCAGCCAATCTGTGAGCCGCTTTTCTGAAGCTTTCTTT
>TRBV5-1|NA|TRBJ1-4|once
CASRLSGDRGKLFF
TGCGCCAGCAGACTCAGCGGTGATCGGGGAAAACTGTTTTTT
>TRBV30|TRBD2|TRBJ2-3|NA
CAFSTSGGPQDTQYF
TGTGCCTTCTCGACTAGCGGGGGCCCCCAAGATACGCAGTATTTT
>TRBV7-9|NA|TRBJ1-6|NA
CASSLAEGLSSPLHF
TGTGCCAGCAGCTTAGCCGAGGGATTGTCTTCACCCCTCCACTTT